The 32 T cell receptor beta chains listed next were all sequenced from one sample in a study of early T cells in non-severe SARS-CoV-2 infection. TCRdb independently ran MiXCR on the 5' RACE reads; one entry per CDR3 protein. The top ten clones hold just under 3% of a sample with just under 65,000 distinct CDR3 sequences, approximately 10% of them seen once. Here the sequenced sample was whole blood, taken at baseline. The receptors were gathered from an adult who was a healthcare worker with PCR-confirmed SARS-CoV-2 infection or an uninfected control (not recorded which).

This clonotype was found many times. The chain has TRBV5-1 and TRBJ2-1, with D possibly being TRBD2 (6 bases). V was cut by 2 bases and J by 6 bases, with 15 bases left in between. The germline CDR1 and CDR2 sequences are SGHRS and YFSETQ. The CDR3 runs 15 residues. The CDR3 DNA is TGCGCCAGCAGCTTCCGGGACTCACGGGGCAATGAGCAGTTCTTC. Encoded protein: CASSFRDSRGNEQFF.

This clonotype was counted only a few times. This chain connects TRBV5-1 to TRBJ2-3; possibly TRBD2 for D (7 bases). Germline V gives CDR1 SGHRS, CDR2 YFSETQ. V was pared by 3 bases and J by 0 bases, with 20 bases between. This CDR3 is built from 18 residues. The CDR3 region is CASSSLGRGAYSTDTQYF. Written as DNA, the CDR3 is TGCGCCAGCAGCTCCCTAGGGAGGGGGGCTTATAGCACAGATACGCAGTATTTT.

V and J are TRBV7-2 and TRBJ1-2; TRBD1 might be the D (6 bases). CDR1 and CDR2 from the germline V gene are SGHTA and FQGNSA. This CDR3 spans 16 amino acids. The V gene lost 1 base and the J gene lost 7 bases, with 19 bases spanning the gap. CDR3 sequence (DNA): TGTGCCAGCAGCTTAGTCGCGTCCCTGACAGGTGTTGGCTACACCTTC. As protein: CASSLVASLTGVGYTF. The full variable domain, its missing parts supplied by reference TRBV7-2 and TRBJ1-2, is GAGVSQSPSNKVTEKGKDVELRCDPISGHTALYWYRQSLGQGLEFLIYFQGNSAPDKSGLPSDRFSAERTGGSVSTLTIQRTQQEDSAVYLCASSLVASLTGVGYTFGSGTRLTVV.

The sample holds a few counts of this clonotype. V and J are TRBV7-9 and TRBJ1-4, with 10 bases identical to TRBD1. With 5 bases clipped from V and 6 bases from J, the junction kept 6 bases outside the gene matches. The CDR3 is 15 amino acids. Germline-derived CDR1 and CDR2 are SEHNR and FQNEAQ (reference sequence). The CDR3 nucleotides are TGTGCCAGCAGCCCTGACAGGGGGCGGTATGAAAAACTGTTTTTT. This sequence encodes CASSPDRGRYEKLFF. The full variable domain, rest sourced from reference TRBV7-9 and TRBJ1-4, is DTGVSQNPRHKITKRGQNVTFRCDPISEHNRLYWYRQTLGQGPEFLTYFQNEAQLEKSRLLSDRFSAERPKGSFSTLEIQRTEQGDSAMYLCASSPDRGRYEKLFFGSGTQLSVL.

The gene calls are TRBV18 and TRBJ1-6, with TRBD1 as a possible D gene (6 bases). The V end was cut by 2 bases, the J end by 9 bases, with 11 bases between. Germline V gene sequence: CDR1 KGHSH, CDR2 LQKENI. The CDR3 covers 14 residues. The CDR3 sequence: CASSPSQGSSPLHF. CDR3 in DNA: TGTGCCAGCTCACCAAGCCAGGGGTCTTCACCCCTCCACTTT. Complete variable domain (other parts from reference TRBV18 and TRBJ1-6): NAGVMQNPRHLVRRRGQEARLRCSPMKGHSHVYWYRQLPEEGLKFMVYLQKENIIDESGMPKERFSAEFPKEGPSILRIQQVVRGDSAAYFCASSPSQGSSPLHFGNGTRLTVT.

This clonotype has just a few counts. The V call is TRBV29-1, the J call TRBJ2-5; D is tentatively TRBD1 or TRBD2 (6 bases each). Trimming took off 6 bases at V and 3 bases at J, with 17 bases between the two ends. The CDR3 contains 14 residues. Germline V gene lookup returns CDR1 SQVTM and CDR2 ANQGSEA. In DNA form, the CDR3 reads TGCAGCGTGGCCCGAGGGGGGAGCGAAGAGACCCAGTACTTC. Translating gives CSVARGGSEETQYF. Full variable domain (rest looked up from reference TRBV29-1 and TRBJ2-5): SAVISQKPSRDICQRGTSLTIQCQVDSQVTMMFWYRQQPGQSLTLIATANQGSEATYESGFVIDKFPISRPNLTFSTLTVSNMSPEDSSIYLCSVARGGSEETQYFGPGTRLLVL.

The genes are TRBV5-1 and TRBJ1-1; D not certain. V was shortened by 1 base and J by 5 bases, with 12 bases between the two germline ends. This CDR3 contains 14 residues. Germline loops: CDR1 SGHRS, CDR2 YFSETQ. CDR3 in amino acids: CASSLYGVPTEAFF. For the CDR3, the DNA is TGCGCCAGCAGCTTGTACGGGGTTCCGACTGAAGCTTTCTTT.

The gene calls are TRBV19 and TRBJ1-2; the D gene is possibly TRBD1 (6 bases). This CDR3 is built from 11 residues. CDR1 LNHDA and CDR2 SQIVND come from the germline V gene (reference sequence). Trimming shortened V by 11 bases and J by 6 bases, and 13 bases separated the two germline ends. The CDR3 region is CAPYRVHGYTF. The CDR3, as DNA: TGTGCCCCCTACAGGGTCCATGGCTACACCTTC.

The chain has TRBV7-9 and TRBJ2-1; the D gene is possibly TRBD2 (6 bases). The germline V gene encodes CDR1 SEHNR and CDR2 FQNEAQ (reference sequence). CDR3 length: 15 amino acids. The V gene lost 3 bases and the J gene lost 5 bases, with 14 bases spanning the gap. Written as DNA, the CDR3 is TGTGCCAGCAGCTTGCCCGGGACTGCTAACAATGAGCAGTTCTTC. It is translated as CASSLPGTANNEQFF.

The chain recombines TRBV6-1 with TRBJ1-2, with D possibly matching TRBD1 (6 bases). There are 13 residues in the CDR3. The V end was cut by 10 bases, the J end by 3 bases, with 15 bases between. The germline V gene encodes CDR1 MNHNS and CDR2 SASEGT. CDR3 coding DNA: TGTGCCACCCCGGACAGAAATTACTATGGCTACACCTTC. Encoded protein: CATPDRNYYGYTF.

The chain links TRBV7-9 to TRBJ2-2; D not resolved. Germline values: CDR1 SEHNR, CDR2 FQNEAQ (reference sequence). CDR3 size: 13 residues. V lost 0 bases and J 4 bases, leaving 3 bases between the germline ends. CDR3 nucleotides: TGTGCCAGCAGCTTAGCCAGCACCGGGGAGCTGTTTTTT. Translation: CASSLASTGELFF.

This chain links TRBV4-3 with TRBJ2-1; a possible D gene is TRBD1 (6 bases). CDR1 is LGHNA, CDR2 YSLEER, per germline. The CDR3 length is 17 residues. Trimming took off 0 bases at V and 6 bases at J, with 18 bases between the two ends. This CDR3 is CASSQDRGRLLRNEQFF. The CDR3 bases are TGCGCCAGCAGCCAAGACAGGGGACGTTTACTACGCAATGAGCAGTTCTTC.

This clonotype was seen only a few times. This chain's CDR3 is CAGGSETQYF. The CDR3 nucleotides read TGTGCCGGTGGTTCTGAGACCCAGTACTTC. The genes are TRBV30 and TRBJ2-5, with D unresolved. The CDR3 length is 10 residues. With 8 bases removed from V and 5 bases from J, the gap between germline ends came to 9 bases. Germline-derived CDR1 and CDR2 are GTSNPN and SVGIG (reference sequence).

V and J are TRBV11-1 and TRBJ1-1, with unresolved D. Germline CDR1 and CDR2: SGHAT and FQDESV (reference sequence). This CDR3 has 12 amino acids. Trimming stripped 3 bases from V and 0 bases from J, with 2 bases between. The CDR3 region has the DNA TGTGCCAGCAGCTTTCTGAACACTGAAGCTTTCTTT. Translating it yields CASSFLNTEAFF.

This chain joins TRBV7-6 and TRBJ2-3, with 12 bases fitting TRBD2. This CDR3 region has 18 residues. Trimming removed 5 bases from V and 6 bases from J; junction bases left unmatched: 15. Germline loops: CDR1 SGHVS, CDR2 FNYEAQ. In DNA, the CDR3 is TGTGCCAGCAGCCGTACTACTAGCGGGGGGCCCGTATGGGATACGCAGTATTTT. Protein: CASSRTTSGGPVWDTQYF.

The chain couples TRBV27 to TRBJ1-5; D unresolved. Trimming took off 0 bases at V and 5 bases at J, with 8 bases between the two ends. The germline V gene encodes CDR1 MNHEY and CDR2 SMNVEV (reference sequence). The CDR3 covers 14 residues. CDR3 in DNA: TGTGCCAGCAGTTTATCAGGCAGCCATCAGCCCCAGCATTTT. This sequence encodes CASSLSGSHQPQHF.

This chain's CDR3 is CASSPTGQGLGDTQYF. In DNA form, the CDR3 reads TGTGCCAGCAGTCCTACCGGACAGGGGTTGGGTGATACGCAGTATTTT. The V gene is TRBV28, the J gene TRBJ2-3, with 9 bases identical to TRBD1. CDR3 length equals 16 residues. From germline, CDR1 is MDHEN and CDR2 SYDVKM. V lost 5 bases and J lost 6; bases outside the gene matches: 12.

This clonotype was seen more than once but under ten times. The chain uses TRBV7-8 and TRBJ2-4, with 8 bases that match TRBD2. V was pared by 5 bases and J by 1 base, with 10 bases of the junction left unmatched. The CDR3 runs 17 residues. CDR1 and CDR2 from the germline V gene are SGHVS and FQNEAQ. The CDR3 region is CASSPSLRGGAKNIQYF. In DNA form, the CDR3 reads TGTGCCAGCAGCCCGAGTCTACGGGGGGGGGCCAAAAACATTCAGTACTTC.

This clonotype appeared a few times. V usage is TRBV7-8 and J usage is TRBJ1-5; D is unclear. V was shortened by 5 bases and J by 6 bases, with 8 bases between the two germline ends. The CDR3 has 12 residues. CDR1 is SGHVS, CDR2 FQNEAQ, per germline. CDR3 in amino acids: CASSLEAQPQHF. CDR3 DNA sequence: TGTGCCAGCAGCCTCGAGGCTCAGCCCCAGCATTTT.

This clonotype was picked up a small number of times. This rearrangement joins TRBV18 to TRBJ2-2; D not resolved. Between the trimmed V and J ends, which lost 3 bases and 6 bases, there was a span of 8 bases. Germline V lookup: CDR1 KGHSH, CDR2 LQKENI. This CDR3 comprises 13 residues. Written as DNA, the CDR3 is TGTGCCAGCTCACCCACCGGTGCCGGGGAGCTGTTTTTT. The encoded protein is CASSPTGAGELFF.

This clonotype was counted a few times. This chain links TRBV5-1 with TRBJ2-3; D may be TRBD1 (6 bases). V was clipped by 5 bases and J by 3 bases, with 13 bases between them. The CDR3 spans 14 residues. Germline CDR1 SGHRS, CDR2 YFSETQ. This CDR3 is CASRGPRGTDTQYF. CDR3 nucleotides: TGCGCCAGCAGAGGGCCCAGGGGAACAGATACGCAGTATTTT.

In this sample, this clonotype turned up many times. The rearrangement links TRBV19 to TRBJ2-5; weak D call: TRBD1 (5 bases). The CDR3 runs 14 residues. Germline V gene data show CDR1 as LNHDA and CDR2 as SQIVND (reference sequence). The V and J ends lost 3 bases and 5 bases respectively, with 13 bases between them. CDR3 loop: CASSIWGRQETQYF. CDR3 DNA sequence: TGTGCCAGTAGTATCTGGGGAAGACAGGAGACCCAGTACTTC. The whole variable domain, remainder taken from reference TRBV19 and TRBJ2-5, is DGGITQSPKYLFRKEGQNVTLSCEQNLNHDAMYWYRQDPGQGLRLIYYSQIVNDFQKGDIAEGYSVSREKKESFPLTVTSAQKNPTAFYLCASSIWGRQETQYFGPGTRLLVL.

This rearrangement joins TRBV5-1 to TRBJ2-3, with 8 nucleotides matching TRBD1. V was clipped by 4 bases and J by 2 bases; unmatched bases: 3. The germline V gene has CDR1 SGHRS and CDR2 YFSETQ. This CDR3 comprises 14 residues. The CDR3 reads CASSQQGATDTQYF. CDR3 sequence (DNA): TGCGCCAGCAGCCAGCAGGGGGCCACAGATACGCAGTATTTT.

This clonotype was found a few times. V is TRBV9 and J is TRBJ2-7; TRBD2 matches 11 bases. Germline V CDR1 and CDR2: SGDLS, YYNGEE. This CDR3 comprises 16 residues. V was pared by 3 bases and J by 3 bases, with 8 bases of the junction left unmatched. This chain's CDR3 is CASSARASGGFYEQYF. The CDR3 DNA reads as TGTGCCAGCAGCGCGAGGGCTAGCGGGGGGTTCTACGAGCAGTACTTC.

For the CDR3, the DNA is TGTGCCAGCAGAGCAGCAGGGGCGGGGAACACTGAAGCTTTCTTT. Translating it yields CASRAAGAGNTEAFF. The chain combines TRBV2 with TRBJ1-1; perhaps TRBD1 as D (6 bases). From germline, CDR1 is SNHLY and CDR2 FYNNEI. V lost 6 bases, J lost 1 base, and 15 bases lay in between. The CDR3 sequence is 15 residues long. Using reference TRBV2 and TRBJ1-1 for the parts outside the CDR3, the full variable domain is EPEVTQTPSHQVTQMGQEVILRCVPISNHLYFYWYRQILGQKVEFLVSFYNNEISEKSEIFDDQFSVERPDGSNFTLKIRSTKLEDSAMYFCASRAAGAGNTEAFFGQGTRLTVV.

This clonotype occurred a few times. This chain connects TRBV10-2 to TRBJ2-3; D uncertain. The length of the CDR3 is 16 residues. Per the germline V gene, CDR1 is WSHSY and CDR2 is SAAADI. V dropped 0 bases and J dropped 2 bases, with 12 bases sitting between them. CDR3 residues: CASSESRQRTTDTQYF. As DNA, the CDR3 is TGCGCCAGCAGTGAGTCGAGGCAGAGGACCACAGATACGCAGTATTTT.

This clonotype was observed once. V is TRBV4-3 and J is TRBJ1-6; no clear D gene. V was trimmed by 1 base and J by 5 bases, leaving 6 bases between them. The CDR3 runs to 14 residues. From germline, CDR1 is LGHNA and CDR2 YSLEER. CDR3 sequence reads: CASSQATDNSPLHF. CDR3 coding DNA: TGCGCCAGCAGCCAAGCTACGGATAATTCACCCCTCCACTTT.

This clonotype has just a few counts. V gene TRBV5-1 combines with J gene TRBJ1-2, with D possibly matching TRBD1 (6 bases). Trimming cost V 3 bases and J 7 bases, with 13 bases left between them. The germline V gene has CDR1 SGHRS and CDR2 YFSETQ. The CDR3 is 13 amino acids. CDR3: CASSSTGIPGYTF. CDR3 in DNA: TGCGCCAGCAGCTCAACAGGGATACCTGGCTACACCTTC. Complete variable domain (other parts from reference TRBV5-1 and TRBJ1-2): KAGVTQTPRYLIKTRGQQVTLSCSPISGHRSVSWYQQTPGQGLQFLFEYFSETQRNKGNFPGRFSGRQFSNSRSEMNVSTLELGDSALYLCASSSTGIPGYTFGSGTRLTVV.

The rearrangement uses TRBV19 and TRBJ1-2, with 10 nucleotides matching TRBD1. V dropped 5 bases and J dropped 5; count of bases not matched to a gene: 11. This CDR3 is 16 amino acids long. Per the germline V gene, CDR1 is LNHDA and CDR2 is SQIVND (reference sequence). This CDR3 reads CASSPTHGTGVYGYTF. As DNA, the CDR3 is TGTGCCAGTAGTCCTACTCATGGGACAGGGGTTTATGGCTACACCTTC.

CDR3 loop: CASSSGASYEQYF. The CDR3 bases are TGTGCCAGCAGTTCGGGGGCCTCCTACGAGCAGTACTTC. V gene TRBV6-1 combines with J gene TRBJ2-7; the D gene could be TRBD1 or TRBD2 (6 bases each). Trimming stripped 5 bases from V and 0 bases from J, with 8 bases between. This CDR3 has 13 amino acids. Germline values: CDR1 MNHNS, CDR2 SASEGT.

The genes are TRBV5-1 and TRBJ1-1; D unresolved. Trimming stripped 0 bases from V and 5 bases from J, with 14 bases between. Germline CDR1 SGHRS, CDR2 YFSETQ. The CDR3 has 15 residues. The DNA for the CDR3 is TGCGCCAGCAGCTTGGTAAGGGATAAAGGGACTGAAGCTTTCTTT. It encodes CASSLVRDKGTEAFF.

This clonotype was recorded at least ten times. The chain employs TRBV27 and TRBJ1-2, with TRBD1 matching 8 bases. The trim removed 4 bases at V and 3 bases at J, leaving 10 bases unmatched. Germline loops: CDR1 MNHEY, CDR2 SMNVEV (reference sequence). The CDR3 has 16 residues. The CDR3 here is CASSSRQGSSYYGYTF. For the CDR3, the DNA is TGTGCCAGCAGTTCGAGACAGGGGTCCTCCTACTATGGCTACACCTTC.